The clone carrying this T cell receptor (beta chain) was seen more than once but under ten times. This entry is derived from a study of human T cells and chemical hapten exposure. Regarding time point: pre-sensitization, week 0. The treatment denotes: therapeutic diphenylcyclopropenone sensitization with weekly scalp DPC. The authors' total RNA extraction used unfractionated whole blood. Suited to DPC and affected by alopecia, the donors ranged from 18 to 70 years old. V lost 2 bases and J 2 bases, leaving 0 bases between the germline ends. Germline CDR1 reads KGHDR; CDR2 reads SFDVKD. The CDR3 has 11 amino acids. TCRdb analysed the RACE reads with MiXCR anew, one entry per CDR3 protein. The data show around 33,000 distinct CDR3 sequences, roughly an eighth seen once.

The chain combines TRBV24-1 with TRBJ2-7; D ambiguous. The clonotype originates from a woman aged 35 to 49 with alopecia areata. Some clones in this sample may be carry-over from other donors' samples. The source was whole blood, collected in connection with sensitization to the hapten diphenylcyclopropenone (DPC). The CDR3 is CATSDSYEQYF. The CDR3 nucleotides are TGTGCCACCAGTGATTCCTACGAGCAGTACTTC.